This T cell receptor (beta chain) was recovered during a study of blood T cell repertoires in COVID-19. Overall study context: The samples span acute and convalescent COVID-19 from the United States, Italy and Spain. The cDNA or gDNA used as material had been derived from T cells, B-cell-depleted T cells, or PBMCs.

Trimming cost V 5 bases and J 4 bases, with 27 bases left between them. In germline, CDR1 is SEHNR, CDR2 FQNEAQ (reference sequence). This CDR3 has 19 residues. In the original workflow: Reference gene primer amplification gave estimated nucleated cell counts. Produced via immunoSEQ multiplex PCR; TCRdb's table is partial and in-frame only. The DNA was the basis for D and trimming; V, J and clone size are from that table. Among about 80,000 clones, approximately 90% were seen once, and the ten largest hold under 5%. What was sequenced was peripheral blood. The source of this sequence is an elderly woman with active or convalescent COVID-19. The chain joins TRBV7-9 to TRBJ2-1; a possible D gene is TRBD1 (6 bases). The CDR3, as DNA: TGTGCCAGCAGCCTAATACAGTCAAGCAGGGGAAGGGAGTACAATGAGCAGTTCTTC. Amino acids: CASSLIQSSRGREYNEQFF. The whole variable domain, filled in from reference TRBV7-9 and TRBJ2-1, reads DTGVSQNPRHKITKRGQNVTFRCDPISEHNRLYWYRQTLGQGPEFLTYFQNEAQLEKSRLLSDRFSAERPKGSFSTLEIQRTEQGDSAMYLCASSLIQSSRGREYNEQFFGPGTRLTVL.